This T cell receptor beta chain was retrieved from a study of T-cell reconstitution after alpha-beta-depleted transplantation in children. Unmatched junction bases numbered 8, after V lost 4 bases and J lost 5 bases. This CDR3 is built from 17 residues. Germline CDR1 is SGHKS and CDR2 is YYEKEE (reference sequence). This sample's TCRbeta library carried unique molecular identifier barcodes. One entry per CDR3 protein, called by TCRdb with MiXCR from the PCR reads. The table includes about 200,000 distinct CDR3 sequences, roughly 15% detected once. This clonotype was detected ten times or more. Sequencing used PBMCs from the stem cell graft donor, obtained from the stem cell graft. The J gene is TRBJ2-2, the V gene TRBV5-5; 13 nucleotides match TRBD2. The sequence was obtained from a human donor who donated a stem cell graft to a child with acute lymphoblastic leukemia. CDR3 protein: CASSPPGLAGRTGELFF. CDR3 coding DNA: TGTGCCAGCAGCCCTCCGGGACTAGCGGGACGGACCGGGGAGCTGTTTTTT. The variable domain in full, completed from reference TRBV5-5 and TRBJ2-2, reads DAGVTQSPTHLIKTRGQQVTLRCSPISGHKSVSWYQQVLGQGPQFIFQYYEKEERGRGNFPDRFSARQFPNYSSELNVNALLLGDSALYLCASSPPGLAGRTGELFFGEGSRLTVL.